This is a list of T cell receptor beta chains from one sample in a study of regulatory T cells in long-lasting Graves disease. TCRdb re-called the multiplex PCR reads through MiXCR, storing one row per CDR3 protein. The sample lists more than 400,000 distinct CDR3 sequences, roughly 15% seen once, with approximately 11% in the top ten. This sample also belongs to another study, concerning T cells in Graves' hyperthyroidism and ophthalmopathy.

Sequenced material: peripheral blood mononuclear cells (PBMCs), taken at new diagnosis, from a patient treated with antithyroid drugs. The receptors derive from a woman aged 30 to 39 with Graves disease. Both conserved end residues are part of each CDR3. A D gene is named only where the DNA matches it firmly. Size values are once, few and many counts, or a class for expanded clones, and some rows have none.

>.|TRBV27|TRBJ2-3|many
CASSTLETDTQYF
TGTGCCAGCTCGACCCTTGAGACAGATACGCAGTATTTT
>.|TRBV7-9|TRBJ1-5|.
CASSSKNQPQHF
TGTGCCAGCAGCTCCAAGAATCAGCCCCAGCATTTT
>TRBD2|TRBV9|TRBJ2-5|few
CASSPIPLAGGEETQYF
TGTGCCAGCAGCCCAATTCCCTTAGCGGGAGGAGAAGAGACCCAGTACTTC
>.|TRBV4-1|TRBJ2-7|few
CASSQDGGRPMSYEQYF
TGCGCCAGCAGCCAAGATGGGGGGAGGCCCATGTCTTACGAGCAGTACTTC
>TRBD1|TRBV6-2/TRBV6-3|TRBJ2-3|few
CASIAGTGSDTQYF
TGTGCCAGCATAGCCGGGACAGGGTCAGATACGCAGTATTTT
>TRBD1|TRBV28|TRBJ2-5|many
CASSLGYRGGGETQYF
TGTGCCAGCAGTTTGGGCTACAGGGGTGGGGGAGAGACCCAGTACTTC
>TRBD2|TRBV20-1|TRBJ2-1|once
CSAPGTSGGSSYNEQFF
TGCAGTGCCCCCGGGACTAGCGGGGGAAGCTCCTACAATGAGCAGTTCTTC
>TRBD2|TRBV4-1|TRBJ2-1|.
CASSHPRGTSGLGEQFF
TGCGCCAGCAGCCATCCCCGGGGGACTAGCGGGCTTGGCGAGCAGTTCTTC
>TRBD2|TRBV4-3|TRBJ2-5|.
CASSQGAGHRGETQYF
TGCGCCAGCAGCCAAGGAGCGGGGCACCGAGGGGAGACCCAGTACTTC
>.|TRBV20-1|TRBJ1-5|.
CSARDPGPYSNQPQHF
TGCAGTGCTAGAGATCCGGGACCTTATAGCAATCAACCCCAGCATTTT
>.|TRBV9|TRBJ1-4|few
CASSPRAILLNEKLFF
TGTGCCAGCAGCCCCCGCGCGATTCTTCTTAATGAAAAACTGTTTTTT
>.|TRBV6-2/TRBV6-3|TRBJ1-5|many
CASSYYGNQPQHF
TGTGCCAGCAGTTACTACGGCAATCAGCCCCAGCATTTT
>.|TRBV20-1|TRBJ2-3|few
CSELPGGFKNTQYF
TGCAGCGAACTACCAGGGGGGTTCAAGAATACGCAGTATTTT
>TRBD2|TRBV25-1|TRBJ2-3|.
CASNGPDSGRAFFSSTDTQYF
TGTGCCAGCAATGGACCCGATAGCGGGAGGGCCTTTTTTTCTAGCACAGATACGCAGTATTTT
>TRBD1|TRBV24-1|TRBJ1-5|.
CATSDPPPQDRGYQPQHF
TGTGCCACCAGTGACCCCCCCCCCCAGGACAGGGGTTATCAGCCCCAGCATTTT
>TRBD2|TRBV5-1|TRBJ2-2|once
CASSPGLAGGDGELFF
TGCGCCAGCAGCCCTGGACTAGCGGGAGGAGACGGGGAGCTGTTTTTT
>TRBD1|TRBV12-3/TRBV12-4|TRBJ1-5|.
CASSDAGQGIDQPQHF
TGTGCCAGCAGTGACGCGGGACAGGGGATCGATCAGCCCCAGCATTTT
>.|TRBV12-3/TRBV12-4|TRBJ1-5|many
CASSFGLRNNQPQHF
TGTGCCAGCAGTTTTGGCCTCAGGAACAATCAGCCCCAGCATTTT
>TRBD1|TRBV2|TRBJ1-4|many
CASSTGQGNEKLFF
TGTGCCAGCAGCACGGGACAGGGGAATGAAAAACTGTTTTTT
>.|TRBV18|TRBJ1-2|many
CASSPMETNYGYTF
TGTGCCAGCTCCCCGATGGAGACCAACTATGGCTACACCTTC
>.|TRBV7-9|TRBJ2-2|few
CASSQGRGRTANTGELFF
TGTGCCAGCAGCCAAGGGCGGGGCAGGACGGCGAACACCGGGGAGCTGTTTTTT
>TRBD2|TRBV20-1|TRBJ2-7|many
CSAPTSGRYEQYF
TGCAGTGCACCGACTAGCGGGAGATACGAGCAGTACTTC
>TRBD1|TRBV20-1|TRBJ2-7|.
CSAQDRDRYEQYF
TGCAGTGCTCAGGACAGGGATCGCTACGAGCAGTACTTC
>.|TRBV6-1|TRBJ1-5|few
CASTSGWLGPQHF
TGTGCCAGCACGAGCGGTTGGCTAGGGCCCCAGCATTTT
>TRBD2|TRBV5-1|TRBJ2-3|many
CASSLEREVGTDTQYF
TGCGCCAGCAGCTTGGAGCGGGAGGTTGGCACAGATACGCAGTATTTT
>.|TRBV30|TRBJ2-7|many
CAWSFYRAGHPEEQYF
TGTGCCTGGAGTTTTTACAGGGCAGGACATCCTGAGGAGCAGTACTTC
>.|TRBV5-1|TRBJ1-1|many
CASSLHRVNTEAFF
TGCGCCAGCAGCTTACACAGGGTTAACACTGAAGCTTTCTTT
>TRBD2|TRBV7-2|TRBJ2-3|.
CASSWGTSGRGDTQYF
TGTGCCAGCAGCTGGGGGACTAGCGGGAGGGGAGATACGCAGTATTTT
>TRBD2|TRBV7-9|TRBJ2-1|many
CASSLKTSGSDEQFF
TGTGCCAGCAGCTTGAAAACTAGCGGGAGCGATGAGCAGTTCTTC
>.|TRBV19|TRBJ1-1|many
CASSLGREAFF
TGTGCCAGCAGCTTGGGGAGGGAAGCTTTCTTT
>.|TRBV7-2|TRBJ2-2|many
CASSLSTAATGELFF
TGTGCCAGCAGCTTATCGACTGCAGCCACCGGGGAGCTGTTTTTT
>TRBD2|TRBV15|TRBJ2-1|many
CATSRGGTSAVEQFF
TGTGCCACCAGCAGAGGAGGGACTAGCGCGGTTGAGCAGTTCTTC
>TRBD1|TRBV28|TRBJ2-3|many
CASSLSGAGTGGSSQYF
TGTGCCAGCAGTTTATCGGGGGCCGGGACAGGCGGTTCCTCGCAGTATTTT
>.|TRBV5-1|TRBJ2-3|.
CASSLGDSLGTQYF
TGCGCCAGCAGCTTGGGGGACTCTTTAGGTACGCAGTATTTT
>.|TRBV6-1|TRBJ2-3|.
CASSAISDNTDTQYF
TGTGCCAGCAGTGCCATTTCGGACAACACAGATACGCAGTATTTT